This TCR beta chain was documented in a study of blood T cell repertoires in COVID-19. About the research overall: The samples span acute and convalescent COVID-19 from the United States, Italy and Spain.

Of note for this clone: Additional DNA sequences in this sample encode the identical CDR3.

The ends were cut back, 2 bases at V and 6 bases at J, with 11 bases in the middle. CDR1 and CDR2 (germline): KGHSH, LQKENI. This CDR3 has 14 amino acids. The assay was immunoSEQ multiplex PCR, and TCRdb's table has in-frame clones only and misses some. The sample lists over 600,000 clones, approximately 90% occurring once. This chain joins TRBV18 and TRBJ1-5, with a tentative D call TRBD1 (5 bases). This receptor was taken from a woman under 30 with acute or convalescent COVID-19. Sequencing was done on a sample of peripheral blood. CDR3: CASSPGQGFQPQHF. DNA of the CDR3: TGTGCCAGCTCACCAGGCCAGGGTTTTCAGCCCCAGCATTTT.